Sequencing of this T cell receptor beta chain was carried out in a study of blood T cell repertoires in COVID-19. In the study overall: Material from acute and convalescent COVID-19 was sourced from the United States, Italy and Spain. Sources were T cells, B-cell-depleted T cells, or PBMCs; the material itself was cDNA or gDNA.

This clone was found a few times. In the authors' workflow: The assay estimated nucleated cells by amplifying reference gene primers. TCRdb keeps only in-frame clones here, not all; method: immunoSEQ multiplex PCR. The D gene and trimming were derived from the DNA, and the V and J assignments and clone size from that table. The sample shows about 59,000 clones, around three quarters of them seen only once. CDR1 is SGHKS and CDR2 is YYEKEE in the germline V gene (reference sequence). This CDR3 is built from 16 residues. The V and J ends lost 4 bases and 3 bases, in that order; junction bases with no gene match: 8.

This chain connects TRBV5-5 to TRBJ1-2, with 11 positions matching TRBD1. The receptor comes from a man aged 60 to 69 with acute or convalescent COVID-19. The material sequenced was peripheral blood. CDR3 DNA sequence: TGTGCCAGCAGCCTATGGTGGACAGGGGGCGACTATGGCTACACCTTC. Translated: CASSLWWTGGDYGYTF.